This TCR beta chain was identified in a study of post-analysis software for immune sequencing data (dated by TCRdb to about 2015). Regarding the research as a whole: Relapsing-remitting, secondary progressive and progressive-relapsing multiple sclerosis were recorded as disease courses, and subtype annotation was lacking for some patients. Patient repertoires were compared against roughly 10 previously published healthy control repertoires from donors aged roughly 6 to 26 years. A subset of samples was prepared in parallel using single-end sample barcoding, then pooled and co-amplified after Illumina adapter ligation.

This clonotype was counted a few times. Its specific antigen is unknown. There are no base qualities to consult, and no much larger clone falls within one base. Libraries were prepared through PCR. The instrument was an Illumina HiSeq 2500. To reduce PCR and sequencing biases, unique molecular identifiers were incorporated into the TCR beta cDNA libraries. Roughly 500,000 cDNA molecules were obtained for every 1 to 10 million input T cells, so each molecule roughly corresponded to one T cell. The patient libraries were prepared and sequenced with the same protocol used for the earlier healthy control dataset. Samples belonging to the same batch were prepared together, multiplexed and sequenced on a shared HiSeq lane. As for the original processing: MIGEC handled the raw barcoded reads, throwing out single-read molecular identifier groups before consensus assembly and CDR3 extraction. VDJtools was used for post-analysis of the clonotype tables, and diversity was normalized by down-sampling every dataset to the size of the smallest sample. To correct batch-related cross-sample contamination, repertoire overlap clustering matched CDR3 amino acid sequences but not nucleotide sequences. The public reads were run again by TCRdb, first through fastp at Q25 and then through MiXCR, and only productive beta chains were kept. Rows are unified per CDR3 protein, each entry keeping the most common DNA and genes. V and J calls and clone size were set by TCRdb, not the authors. A total of roughly 730,000 distinct CDR3 sequences appear in this sample, roughly 27% of them only once. In total, the top ten clones hold approximately 0.55% of the sample.

Including the terminal cysteine and phenylalanine, the CDR3 comprises 14 residues. The only DNA kept is the CDR3, 42 bases in frame from the first base. As encoded in the germline V gene (reference sequence), CDR1 is LNHDA while CDR2 is SQIVND. V is pruned by 9 bases and J by 6 bases, leaving 11 bases of the junction without a gene match. What the authors observed across the whole study: Patients showed significantly higher frequencies than controls for five TRBV segments, among them TRBV5-6, TRBV5-1 and TRBV20-1. When samples were clustered directly using the F measure, samples prepared in the same batch co-clustered strongly, which prompted a batch-effect correction. Significantly lower normalized Chao1 diversity was found in multiple sclerosis patients than in controls, suggesting substantial peripheral T-cell clonal expansion. The multiple sclerosis patient group was slightly younger than the control group.

To demonstrate the VDJtools post-analysis software, TCR beta repertoires were profiled from the peripheral blood of about a dozen young patients with multiple sclerosis. The multiple sclerosis patients were children and adolescents between roughly 6 and 16 years of age. This clonotype was obtained from a girl between 5 and 17 years old with multiple sclerosis. Specimen: blood. Here the chain combines TRBV19 and TRBJ2-3; 8 junctional bases match TRBD2. The CDR3 protein is CASVSGRGWDTQYF. The DNA is as follows: TGTGCCAGCGTGAGCGGGAGAGGATGGGATACGCAGTATTTT.